The 8 T cell receptor beta chains listed next were all sequenced from one sample in a study of cytotoxic CD8 clonotypes in ibrutinib-treated CLL. Here immunoSEQ multiplex PCR was the method, and the copy in TCRdb shows in-frame clones only, minus some. The sample records nearly 300,000 clones, 76% being singletons. Sample: PBMCs, taken at disease progression, from a patient treated with ibrutinib. The source is a human donor with chronic lymphocytic leukemia.

The chain recombines TRBV27 with TRBJ1-5, with D unclear. V dropped 0 bases and J dropped 7 bases, with 13 bases sitting between them. The CDR3 has 15 amino acids. Per germline, CDR1 MNHEY and CDR2 SMNVEV (reference sequence). CDR3 residues: CASSLSRIVLQPQHF. Here the CDR3 DNA reads TGTGCCAGCAGTTTATCGCGGATTGTTCTGCAGCCCCAGCATTTT.

This sequence joins TRBV7-9 and TRBJ1-2; D remains unclear. Per germline, CDR1 SEHNR and CDR2 FQNEAQ (reference sequence). This CDR3 is built from 12 residues. The V and J ends lost 5 bases and 8 bases respectively, with 12 bases between them. CDR3 amino acids: CASSPSSLGYTF. The DNA for the CDR3 is TGTGCCAGCAGCCCGTCAAGTTTGGGCTACACCTTC. Looking up the rest from reference TRBV7-9 and TRBJ1-2 gives the full variable domain: DTGVSQNPRHKITKRGQNVTFRCDPISEHNRLYWYRQTLGQGPEFLTYFQNEAQLEKSRLLSDRFSAERPKGSFSTLEIQRTEQGDSAMYLCASSPSSLGYTFGSGTRLTVV.

The V and J genes are TRBV19 and TRBJ1-5, with a tentative D call TRBD1 (5 bases). V lost 5 bases to trimming and J lost 9 bases, with 14 bases between them. The germline V gene has CDR1 LNHDA and CDR2 SQIVND (reference sequence). The CDR3 has 13 residues. CDR3 DNA sequence: TGTGCCAGTAGTGAGCAGGGAGTAGGGCCCCAGCATTTT. Amino acids: CASSEQGVGPQHF.

This rearrangement joins TRBV13 to TRBJ2-5, with 10 bases fitting TRBD2. Germline loops: CDR1 PRHDT, CDR2 FYEKMQ (reference sequence). The CDR3 has 16 residues. J gave up 5 bases and V 5 bases, and 11 bases lay outside the gene matches. CDR3 in DNA: TGTGCCAGCAGCCCCCAGGCTAGCGGGGGAGGGGAGACCCAGTACTTC. This gives the protein CASSPQASGGGETQYF.

In its sample, this clone was seen a few times. The chain combines TRBV5-1 with TRBJ2-1; perhaps TRBD2 as D (5 bases). The CDR3 consists of 14 residues. Germline CDR1 SGHRS, CDR2 YFSETQ. Deletions cut 0 bases from V and 8 bases from J, with 12 bases between. CDR3 in amino acids: CASSLGPILDEQFF. DNA for the CDR3: TGCGCCAGCAGCTTGGGCCCCATACTAGATGAGCAGTTCTTC.

This clone was counted once. The rearrangement links TRBV29-1 to TRBJ2-3, with 8 bases identical to TRBD1. The CDR3 loop spans 16 amino acids. Germline CDR1 and CDR2: SQVTM and ANQGSEA. V dropped 3 bases and J dropped 2; count of bases not matched to a gene: 10. CDR3 protein: CSVEPLDRGSTDTQYF. The CDR3, as DNA: TGCAGCGTTGAGCCACTCGACAGGGGATCCACAGATACGCAGTATTTT.

This chain joins TRBV7-8 and TRBJ2-3; D call uncertain. Trimming stripped 5 bases from V and 1 base from J, with 19 bases between. Germline loops: CDR1 SGHVS, CDR2 FQNEAQ. CDR3 length: 17 amino acids. The CDR3 sequence is CASSPRTSTTGTDTQYF. Here the CDR3 DNA reads TGTGCCAGCAGCCCACGAACGTCTACCACTGGCACAGATACGCAGTATTTT. The full variable domain, in which reference TRBV7-8 and TRBJ2-3 provide the parts outside the CDR3, is GAGVSQSPRYKVAKRGQDVALRCDPISGHVSLFWYQQALGQGPEFLTYFQNEAQLDKSGLPSDRFFAERPEGSVSTLKIQRTQQEDSAVYLCASSPRTSTTGTDTQYFGPGTRLTVL.

The rearrangement uses TRBV4-1 and TRBJ2-3; D might be TRBD1 (6 bases). With 3 bases removed from V and 0 bases from J, the gap between germline ends came to 10 bases. This CDR3 spans 15 amino acids. Germline-derived CDR1 and CDR2 are MGHRA and YSYEKL. The CDR3 nucleotides are TGCGCCAGCAGCCATCGGGACATAAGCACAGATACGCAGTATTTT. Translated, it gives CASSHRDISTDTQYF.